A selection of T cell receptor beta chains follows, all from one sample in a study of blood T cell repertoires in COVID-19. The assay was immunoSEQ multiplex PCR, and TCRdb's table has in-frame clones only and misses some. Altogether 110,000 to 150,000 clones are present, approximately 80% being singletons, with the ten largest covering roughly 4.7%. Sequencing used peripheral blood. The receptors were gathered from a woman aged 45-59 years with acute or convalescent COVID-19. Both conserved end residues are part of each CDR3. The order of the fields is clone size, V gene, D gene, J gene, CDR3 DNA, CDR3 protein. The D gene is left open where the match is weak. A clone size is listed for some rows: how often the clone was seen (once, few, many), or a class if it is expanded.

>once|TRBV4-2|.|TRBJ2-7
TGTGCCAGCAGCCAAGAAGGACTGTATAGCTCCTACGAGCAGTACTTC
CASSQEGLYSSYEQYF
>.|TRBV24-1|TRBD1|TRBJ2-1
TGTGCCACCAGTGATAGGACAGGGTACCTGTACAATGAGCAGTTCTTC
CATSDRTGYLYNEQFF
>.|TRBV27|TRBD1|TRBJ1-6
TGTGCCAGCAGTTTCATCGACAGGGGGCTTTCACCCCTCCACTTT
CASSFIDRGLSPLHF
>.|TRBV6-2/TRBV6-3|TRBD2|TRBJ2-7
TGTGCCAGCAGTTACTCGAACCGTCCGGGGGGACCCGACCGGGAGCAGTACTTC
CASSYSNRPGGPDREQYF
>.|TRBV30|.|TRBJ2-5
TGTGCCTTCGGGACTTACCAAGAGACCCAGTACTTC
CAFGTYQETQYF
>.|TRBV11-3|.|TRBJ2-5
TGTGCCTCCTGGGGGGATTCTCGAGAGACCCAGTACTTC
CASWGDSRETQYF
>.|TRBV19|TRBD1|TRBJ1-5
TGTGCCAGTAGTACCCCGGGACAGGGCCTTTATAGCAATCAGCCCCAGCATTTT
CASSTPGQGLYSNQPQHF
>.|TRBV4-2|TRBD2|TRBJ2-3
TGTGCCAGCAGCCAAGATAGCCTAGCGGGGGTCCCCCCAGATACGCAGTATTTT
CASSQDSLAGVPPDTQYF
>.|TRBV7-3|.|TRBJ1-2
TGTGCCAGCAGCCCTGGGCAAGGTGGCTACACCTTC
CASSPGQGGYTF
>.|TRBV3-1/TRBV3-2|TRBD1|TRBJ2-1
TGTGCCAGCAGCCAAGTGACAGGGTACCCCCACAATGAGCAGTTCTTC
CASSQVTGYPHNEQFF
>.|TRBV28|TRBD1|TRBJ2-7
TGTGCCAGCAGAACTCAGGGGGCCTACGAGCAGTACTTC
CASRTQGAYEQYF
>.|TRBV6-2/TRBV6-3|TRBD1|TRBJ1-5
TGTGCCAGCAGTCAACCCCCGACAGGGGGCTGGAGGCAGCCCCAGCATTTT
CASSQPPTGGWRQPQHF
>.|TRBV30|.|TRBJ1-6
TGTGCCTGGGACACTCGAGGCGGGGGCGGCGGTTCACCCCTCCACTTT
CAWDTRGGGGGSPLHF
>.|TRBV7-9|.|TRBJ2-4
TGTGCCAGCAGCCCCCGGGGTCTAGCCAAAAACATTCAGTACTTC
CASSPRGLAKNIQYF
>few|TRBV3-1/TRBV3-2|.|TRBJ2-7
TGTGCCTCAAGGGGGGGGAGCTCCTACGAGCAGTACTTC
CASRGGSSYEQYF
>.|TRBV5-1|.|TRBJ1-1
TGCGCCAGCAGCTTCGCCGCAGGGAACACTGAAGCTTTCTTT
CASSFAAGNTEAFF
>.|TRBV6-2/TRBV6-3|.|TRBJ1-5
TGTGCCAGCAGCCACACCGGGTGGGATCAGCCCCAGCATTTT
CASSHTGWDQPQHF
>few|TRBV7-2|.|TRBJ1-4
TGTGCCAGCAGCCTCGGACAGTTTAATGAAAAACTGTTTTTT
CASSLGQFNEKLFF
>.|TRBV7-2|.|TRBJ2-5
TGTGCCAGCAGCTTATCTCGGGGTCGGTACCAAGAGACCCAGTACTTC
CASSLSRGRYQETQYF
>.|TRBV4-2|TRBD2|TRBJ2-3
TGTGCCAGCAGCCAACAAATCCGCGGGGGGGCCGGAGATACGCAGTATTTT
CASSQQIRGGAGDTQYF
>.|TRBV6-5|.|TRBJ2-4
TGTGCCAGCAGTTACGGTCCCGGGACAACCAAAAACATTCAGTACTTC
CASSYGPGTTKNIQYF
>.|TRBV19|TRBD1|TRBJ1-1
TGTGCCAGTAGTTCGTGGACAGGTGTGCCCACTGAAGCTTTCTTT
CASSSWTGVPTEAFF
>.|TRBV7-9|.|TRBJ2-2
TGTGCCAGCAGCCGGGAAAACACCGGGGAGCTGTTTTTT
CASSRENTGELFF
>.|TRBV6-5|.|TRBJ1-2
TGTGCCAGCAGATTCCTAACAGGATACTATGGCTACACCTTC
CASRFLTGYYGYTF
>.|TRBV15|.|TRBJ1-1
TGTGCCACCAGCAGAGATCACAGTGTCGAATCCGAAGCTGAAGCTTTCTTT
CATSRDHSVESEAEAFF
>.|TRBV7-2|TRBD1|TRBJ1-2
TGTGCCAGCAGCCCTCATAGAGGACAGGGCTATGGCTACACCTTC
CASSPHRGQGYGYTF
>.|TRBV4-1|.|TRBJ2-5
TGCGCCAGCAGCCAAGATAATGGGGGGTCAGAGACCCAGTACTTC
CASSQDNGGSETQYF
>.|TRBV2|.|TRBJ1-4
TGTGCCAGCAGGAGAAGGCAGGGAGAAAAACTGTTTTTT
CASRRRQGEKLFF
>.|TRBV6-8|TRBD1|TRBJ1-1
TGTGCCAGCTCCGACAGGGGTTATGGGAACACTGAAGCTTTCTTT
CASSDRGYGNTEAFF
>.|TRBV7-6|.|TRBJ2-1
TGTGCCAGCAGCTTAGTGGGGGGCTCCTACAATGAGCAGTTCTTC
CASSLVGGSYNEQFF
>.|TRBV23-1|TRBD2|TRBJ2-1
TGCGCCAGCACGTGGGAGAGACCGGGACTAGCGAAAGAAAACGGCTACAATGAGCAGTTCTTC
CASTWERPGLAKENGYNEQFF
>few|TRBV4-3|.|TRBJ2-3
TGCGCCAGCAGCCAAGAAGGGGTCAGCACAGATACGCAGTATTTT
CASSQEGVSTDTQYF
>.|TRBV21-1|.|TRBJ2-1
TGTGCCAGCAGCAAAACCCGGGACAGGGATAGGAATGAGCAGTTCTTC
CASSKTRDRDRNEQFF
>once|TRBV7-2|TRBD1|TRBJ1-2
TGTGCCAGCAGCTCCTACGGGACAGATTATGGCTACACCTTC
CASSSYGTDYGYTF
>.|TRBV2|.|TRBJ2-1
TGTGCCGAAGGGAGGGGGTGGGATGAGCAGTTCTTC
CAEGRGWDEQFF
>.|TRBV29-1|.|TRBJ1-2
TGCAGCGTTGGAGGGAACTATGGCTACACCTTC
CSVGGNYGYTF
>.|TRBV30|.|TRBJ1-4
TGTGCCGGCGGGGTTGAACAGGATAATGAAAAACTGTTTTTT
CAGGVEQDNEKLFF
>.|TRBV19|.|TRBJ2-7
TGTGCCCATTACTGTTCTACGGAGAGCGGCTACGAGCAGTACTTC
CAHYCSTESGYEQYF
>.|TRBV11-2|.|TRBJ1-2
TGTGCCAGCAGCTCACCTATCACAGATAACTATGGCTACACCTTC
CASSSPITDNYGYTF
>.|TRBV7-9|.|TRBJ2-7
TGTGCCAGCAGCCCAGGTCTCCCCACGGACGAGCAGTACTTC
CASSPGLPTDEQYF
>few|TRBV11-3|TRBD2|TRBJ2-2
TGTGCCAGCAGCTTAGACCAATCCGGGGGGACCGGGGAGCTGTTTTTT
CASSLDQSGGTGELFF
>.|TRBV5-6|TRBD2|TRBJ2-7
TGTGCCAGCAGCTTGAGACTAGCGGGGGGACTCTCCTACGAGCAGTACTTC
CASSLRLAGGLSYEQYF
>.|TRBV28|.|TRBJ1-5
TGTGCCAGTCCTCCAGACGTCAGAGTAGCAGGGCAGCCCCAGCATTTT
CASPPDVRVAGQPQHF
>.|TRBV19|.|TRBJ2-1
TGTGCCAGTAGTGGAGAATACAATGAGCAGTTCTTC
CASSGEYNEQFF
>.|TRBV10-2|TRBD2|TRBJ2-2
TGCGCCATCAGTCAGGGACTAGCTTCCGGGGAGCTGTTTTTT
CAISQGLASGELFF
>few|TRBV19|.|TRBJ2-1
TGTGCCAGTAGTAACAGCAACAATGAGCAGTTCTTC
CASSNSNNEQFF
>.|TRBV6-5|TRBD2|TRBJ2-7
TGTGCCAGCTCCTACGGGGGGGGTCCGACCGAGCAGTACTTC
CASSYGGGPTEQYF
>.|TRBV7-3|.|TRBJ1-3
TGTGCCCTGGGGAGGCACACCATATATTTT
CALGRHTIYF
>.|TRBV4-2|.|TRBJ2-3
TGTGCCAGCAGCCAAGTGGTGGGGGCCTCCACAGATACGCAGTATTTT
CASSQVVGASTDTQYF
>.|TRBV20-1|TRBD2|TRBJ2-3
TGCAGTGCTAGTCTGCCAAGCGGGGGCGATAGCGGCACGCAGTATTTT
CSASLPSGGDSGTQYF
>.|TRBV4-1|.|TRBJ1-4
TGCGCCAGCAGCCAAGGCCAGGGTGACGAAAAACTGTTTTTT
CASSQGQGDEKLFF
>.|TRBV27|TRBD1|TRBJ1-5
TGTGCCAGCAAAATAAGGGGACAGGGATTCCCTAGCAATCAGCCCCAGCATTTT
CASKIRGQGFPSNQPQHF